Following are 5 T cell receptor beta chains from one sample sequenced in a study of radiotherapy plus CTLA-4 blockade in lung cancer (dated by TCRdb to 2017 to 2018). Library preparation employed the immunoSEQ multiplex PCR assay. As stored in TCRdb, this immuneACCESS dataset retains in-frame rearrangements with V and J assigned. A fraction of the clones does not appear; measured against another copy, unresolved V genes explain less than half of the discrepancy, and the remainder lacks a known reason. The sample table shows fewer than 95,000 clones, and 80% to 90% are seen once. The ten largest clonotypes hold around 0.9% of the sample. The sequencing used peripheral blood, collected from a patient treated with radiotherapy plus ipilimumab. These TCRs come from a human donor with non-small cell lung cancer who had stable disease on radiotherapy plus ipilimumab.

The chain couples TRBV4-2 to TRBJ2-5; a possible D gene is TRBD2 (6 bases). Germline values: CDR1 LGHNA, CDR2 YNFKEQ. The germline V and J ends were trimmed by 0 bases and 7 bases, with 9 bases remaining between them. The CDR3 contains 13 residues. CDR3 sequence reads: CASSQDYGGTQYF. The DNA of the CDR3 is TGTGCCAGCAGCCAAGATTACGGGGGGACCCAGTACTTC.

This clone was detected a few times. The gene calls are TRBV5-5 and TRBJ1-1; D is uncertain. The CDR3 has 12 amino acids. V lost 4 bases, J lost 10 bases, and 14 bases lay in between. Looked up from germline, CDR1 is SGHKS and CDR2 is YYEKEE (reference sequence). The CDR3 loop is CASSPGRVGAFF. CDR3 sequence (DNA): TGTGCCAGCAGCCCCGGGAGAGTAGGAGCTTTCTTT.

This chain joins TRBV28 and TRBJ1-5; TRBD1 might be the D (5 bases). With 1 base removed from V and 1 base from J, the gap between germline ends came to 11 bases. Per germline, CDR1 MDHEN and CDR2 SYDVKM. The CDR3 has 16 residues. The DNA for the CDR3 is TGTGCCAGCAGTTTATTCGACAGAGTGAGCAATCAGCCCCAGCATTTT. This translates into CASSLFDRVSNQPQHF.

This clone was counted once. The chain joins TRBV18 to TRBJ2-5, with 12 bases that match TRBD1. The germline gives CDR1 KGHSH, CDR2 LQKENI. After removal of 3 bases from V and 11 bases from J, the junction contained 10 bases not matched to a gene. This CDR3 has 15 amino acids. CDR3 coding DNA: TGTGCCAGCTCACCCTTGGGACAGGGGGCATGGGAGCAGTACTTC. As protein: CASSPLGQGAWEQYF.

The V call is TRBV10-2, the J call TRBJ2-5, with 10 nucleotides matching TRBD1. In germline, CDR1 is WSHSY, CDR2 SAAADI. The CDR3 has 14 amino acids. The V and J ends lost 4 bases and 5 bases, in that order; junction bases with no gene match: 4. The CDR3 DNA follows: TGCGCCAGCAGTGTAGACAGGGGGCTTGAGACCCAGTACTTC. It is translated as CASSVDRGLETQYF.